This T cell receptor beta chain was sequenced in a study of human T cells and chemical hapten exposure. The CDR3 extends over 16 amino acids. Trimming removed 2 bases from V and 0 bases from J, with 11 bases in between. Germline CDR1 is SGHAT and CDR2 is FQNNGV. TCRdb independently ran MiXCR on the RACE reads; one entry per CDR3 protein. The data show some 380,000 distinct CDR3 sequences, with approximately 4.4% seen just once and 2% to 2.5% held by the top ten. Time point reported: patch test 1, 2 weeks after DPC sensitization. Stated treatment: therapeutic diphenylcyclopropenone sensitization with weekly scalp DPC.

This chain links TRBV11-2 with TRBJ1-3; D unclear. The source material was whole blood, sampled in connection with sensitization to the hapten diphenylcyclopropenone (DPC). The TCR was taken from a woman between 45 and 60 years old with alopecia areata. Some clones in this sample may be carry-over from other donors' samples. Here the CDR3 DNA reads TGTGCCAGCAGCTTAACCGCAGGAAACTCTGGAAACACCATATATTTT. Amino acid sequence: CASSLTAGNSGNTIYF.